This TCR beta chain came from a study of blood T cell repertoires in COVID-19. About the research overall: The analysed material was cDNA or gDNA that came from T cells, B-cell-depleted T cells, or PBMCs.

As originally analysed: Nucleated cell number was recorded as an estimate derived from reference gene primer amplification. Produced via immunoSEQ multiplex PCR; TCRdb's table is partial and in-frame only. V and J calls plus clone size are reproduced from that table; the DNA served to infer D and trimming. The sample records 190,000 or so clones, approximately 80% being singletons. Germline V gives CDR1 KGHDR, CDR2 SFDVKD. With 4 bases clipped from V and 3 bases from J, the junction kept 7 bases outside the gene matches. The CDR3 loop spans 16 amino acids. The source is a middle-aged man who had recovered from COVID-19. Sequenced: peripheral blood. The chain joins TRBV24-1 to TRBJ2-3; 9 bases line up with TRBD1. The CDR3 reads CATSEGTGTGTDTQYF. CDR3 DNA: TGTGCCACCAGTGAGGGGACGGGGACAGGGACAGATACGCAGTATTTT.